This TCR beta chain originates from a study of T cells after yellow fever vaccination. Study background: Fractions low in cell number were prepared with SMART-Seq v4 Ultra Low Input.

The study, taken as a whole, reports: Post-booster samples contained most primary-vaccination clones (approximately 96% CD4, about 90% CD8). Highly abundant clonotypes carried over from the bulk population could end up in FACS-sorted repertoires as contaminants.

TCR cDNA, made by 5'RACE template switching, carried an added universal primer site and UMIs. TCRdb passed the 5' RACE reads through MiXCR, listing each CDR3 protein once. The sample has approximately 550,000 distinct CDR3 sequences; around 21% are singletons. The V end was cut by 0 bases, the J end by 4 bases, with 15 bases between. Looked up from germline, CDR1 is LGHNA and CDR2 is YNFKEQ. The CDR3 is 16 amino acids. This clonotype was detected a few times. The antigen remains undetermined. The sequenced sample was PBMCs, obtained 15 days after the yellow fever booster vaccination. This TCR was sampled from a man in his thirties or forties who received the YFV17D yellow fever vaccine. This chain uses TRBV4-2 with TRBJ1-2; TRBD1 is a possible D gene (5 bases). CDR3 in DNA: TGTGCCAGCAGCCAAGACCCGGCAGGGTTTACCTATGGCTACACCTTC. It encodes CASSQDPAGFTYGYTF.